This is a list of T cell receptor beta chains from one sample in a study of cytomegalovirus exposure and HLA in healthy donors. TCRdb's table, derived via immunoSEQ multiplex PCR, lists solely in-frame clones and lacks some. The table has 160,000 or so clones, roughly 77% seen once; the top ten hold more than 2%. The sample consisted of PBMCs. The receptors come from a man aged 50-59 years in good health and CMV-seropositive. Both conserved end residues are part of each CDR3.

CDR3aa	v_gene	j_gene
CASSEIAGGPDEQYF	TRBV2	TRBJ2-7
CASSPWAPGMNTEAFF	TRBV18	TRBJ1-1
CASSVTGGGRNIQYF	TRBV5-4	TRBJ2-4
CASSLRTGGGNQPQHF	TRBV7-2	TRBJ1-5
CASSPDRGPYEQYF	TRBV7-2	TRBJ2-7
CASSVVGGRATDTQYF	TRBV9	TRBJ2-3
CASSLLQANYGYTF	TRBV5-4	TRBJ1-2
CASSYGTGLKKLFF	TRBV6-5	TRBJ1-4
CASSSRSLGGWEYEQYF	TRBV28	TRBJ2-7
CASSLTGNRRNTQYF	TRBV7-3	TRBJ2-3
CASSFFSQGGSTDTQYF	TRBV5-6	TRBJ2-3
CASSRDRSYNEQFF	TRBV18	TRBJ2-1
CASSLSSPAGGTDTQYF	TRBV27	TRBJ2-3
CASSPPPGNEQFF	TRBV9	TRBJ2-1
CASRPAGGRNTEAFF	TRBV28	TRBJ1-1
CASSLAAIYGYTF	TRBV5-1	TRBJ1-2
CASRTHYGYTF	TRBV2	TRBJ1-2
CASSPGTGGLSNQPQHF	TRBV7-9	TRBJ1-5